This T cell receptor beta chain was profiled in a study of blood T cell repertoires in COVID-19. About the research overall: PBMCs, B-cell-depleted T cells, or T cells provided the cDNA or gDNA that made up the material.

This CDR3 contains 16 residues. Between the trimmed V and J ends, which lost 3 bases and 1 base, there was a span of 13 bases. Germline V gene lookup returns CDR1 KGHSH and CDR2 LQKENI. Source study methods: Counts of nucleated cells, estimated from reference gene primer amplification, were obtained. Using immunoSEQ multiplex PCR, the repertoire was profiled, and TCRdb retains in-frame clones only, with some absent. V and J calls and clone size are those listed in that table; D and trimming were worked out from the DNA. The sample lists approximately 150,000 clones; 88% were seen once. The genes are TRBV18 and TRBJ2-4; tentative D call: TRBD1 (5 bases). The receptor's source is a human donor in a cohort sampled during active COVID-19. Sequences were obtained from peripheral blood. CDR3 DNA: TGTGCCAGCTCACCGGTTCGGGCAGGGGCCAAAAACATTCAGTACTTC. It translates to CASSPVRAGAKNIQYF.